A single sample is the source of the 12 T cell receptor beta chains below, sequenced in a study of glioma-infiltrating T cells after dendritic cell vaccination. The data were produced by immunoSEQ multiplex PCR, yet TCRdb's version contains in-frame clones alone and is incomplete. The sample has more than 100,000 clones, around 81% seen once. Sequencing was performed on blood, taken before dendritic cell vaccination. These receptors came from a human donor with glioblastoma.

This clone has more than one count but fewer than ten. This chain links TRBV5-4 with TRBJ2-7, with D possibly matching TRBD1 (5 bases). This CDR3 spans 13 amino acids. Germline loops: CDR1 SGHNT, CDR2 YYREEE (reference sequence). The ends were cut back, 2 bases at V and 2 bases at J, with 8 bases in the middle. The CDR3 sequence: CASSFVRAYEQYF. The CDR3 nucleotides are TGTGCCAGCAGCTTCGTCAGGGCCTACGAGCAGTACTTC.

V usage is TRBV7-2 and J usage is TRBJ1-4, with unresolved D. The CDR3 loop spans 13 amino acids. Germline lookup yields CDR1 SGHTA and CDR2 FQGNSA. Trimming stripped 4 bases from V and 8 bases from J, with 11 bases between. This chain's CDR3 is CASSYVEREKLFF. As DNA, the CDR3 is TGTGCCAGCAGCTACGTCGAGAGAGAAAAACTGTTTTTT.

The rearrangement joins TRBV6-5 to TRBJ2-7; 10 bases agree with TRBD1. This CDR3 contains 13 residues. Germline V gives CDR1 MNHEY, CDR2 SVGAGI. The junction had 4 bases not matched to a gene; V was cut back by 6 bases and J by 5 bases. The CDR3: CASRGQGRNEQYF. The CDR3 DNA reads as TGTGCCAGCAGGGGACAGGGGAGGAACGAGCAGTACTTC.

The CDR3 coding sequence is TGTGCCAGCAGTTCGGACAGGGCCCACGAGCAGTACTTC. Protein product: CASSSDRAHEQYF. The chain recombines TRBV6-6 with TRBJ2-7; 8 bases line up with TRBD1. J was trimmed by 5 bases and V by 4 bases; bases with no gene match: 4. Germline lookup yields CDR1 MNHNY and CDR2 SVGAGI (reference sequence). The CDR3 extends over 13 amino acids.

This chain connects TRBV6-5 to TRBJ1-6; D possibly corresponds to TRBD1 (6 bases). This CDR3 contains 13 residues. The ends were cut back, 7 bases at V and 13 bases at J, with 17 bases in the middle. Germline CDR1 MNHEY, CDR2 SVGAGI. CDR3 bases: TGTGCCAGCACCACGGGGGGCGTAAACCCCCTCCACTTT. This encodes CASTTGGVNPLHF.

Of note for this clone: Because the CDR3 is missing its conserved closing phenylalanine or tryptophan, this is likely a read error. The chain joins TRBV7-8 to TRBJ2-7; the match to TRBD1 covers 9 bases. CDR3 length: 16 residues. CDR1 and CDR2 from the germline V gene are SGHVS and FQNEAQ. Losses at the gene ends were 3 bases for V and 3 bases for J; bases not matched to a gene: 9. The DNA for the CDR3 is TGTGCCAGCAGCTTCACCTCGAGGACAGGGGACTACGAGCAGTACCTC. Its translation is CASSFTSRTGDYEQYL.

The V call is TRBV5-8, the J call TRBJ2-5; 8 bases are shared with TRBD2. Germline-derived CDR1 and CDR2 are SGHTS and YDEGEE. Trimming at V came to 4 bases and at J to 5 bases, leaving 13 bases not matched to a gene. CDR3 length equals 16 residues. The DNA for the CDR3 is TGTGCCAGCAGCCGCGGGACTAGATCCCTTGGGGAGACCCAGTACTTC. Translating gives CASSRGTRSLGETQYF.

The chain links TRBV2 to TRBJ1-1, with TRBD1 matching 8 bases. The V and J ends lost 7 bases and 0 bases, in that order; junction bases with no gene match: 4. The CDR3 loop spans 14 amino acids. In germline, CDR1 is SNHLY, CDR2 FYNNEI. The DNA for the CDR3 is TGTGCCAGCACCGCGGACAGGGTGAACACTGAAGCTTTCTTT. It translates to CASTADRVNTEAFF.

The CDR3 DNA reads TGTGCCAGCAGTTACTCGACAGGGAGGCCTAATGAAAAACTGTTTTTT. Protein product: CASSYSTGRPNEKLFF. The chain joins TRBV6-5 to TRBJ1-4, with TRBD1 identical over 7 bases. The CDR3 extends over 16 amino acids. Germline CDR1 reads MNHEY; CDR2 reads SVGAGI. V dropped 0 bases and J dropped 3; count of bases not matched to a gene: 4.

Written as DNA, the CDR3 is TGTGCTAGTGGTTTGGACAGGGGGGACCCATATAGCAATCAGCCCCAGCATTTT. This sequence encodes CASGLDRGDPYSNQPQHF. The chain links TRBV12-5 to TRBJ1-5; 8 bases line up with TRBD1. J lost 0 bases, V lost 1 base, and 8 bases had no gene match. The CDR3 consists of 18 residues. CDR1 LGHNT and CDR2 FRNRAP come from the germline V gene.

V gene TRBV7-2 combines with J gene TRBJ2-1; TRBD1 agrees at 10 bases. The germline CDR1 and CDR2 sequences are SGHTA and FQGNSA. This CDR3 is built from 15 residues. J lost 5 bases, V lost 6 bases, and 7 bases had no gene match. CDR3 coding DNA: TGTGCCAGCAGTACGGGACAGGGGACCCACAATGAGCAGTTCTTC. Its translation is CASSTGQGTHNEQFF.

CDR3 sequence reads: CASSRGRHSPAEQYF. DNA for the CDR3: TGTGCCAGCAGCAGGGGTCGACATTCCCCGGCCGAGCAGTACTTC. This rearrangement joins TRBV6-5 to TRBJ2-7, with D possibly TRBD1 on 6 matching bases. Germline V CDR1 and CDR2: MNHEY, SVGAGI. Between the trimmed V and J ends, which lost 6 bases and 6 bases, there was a span of 21 bases. The CDR3 sequence is 15 residues long.